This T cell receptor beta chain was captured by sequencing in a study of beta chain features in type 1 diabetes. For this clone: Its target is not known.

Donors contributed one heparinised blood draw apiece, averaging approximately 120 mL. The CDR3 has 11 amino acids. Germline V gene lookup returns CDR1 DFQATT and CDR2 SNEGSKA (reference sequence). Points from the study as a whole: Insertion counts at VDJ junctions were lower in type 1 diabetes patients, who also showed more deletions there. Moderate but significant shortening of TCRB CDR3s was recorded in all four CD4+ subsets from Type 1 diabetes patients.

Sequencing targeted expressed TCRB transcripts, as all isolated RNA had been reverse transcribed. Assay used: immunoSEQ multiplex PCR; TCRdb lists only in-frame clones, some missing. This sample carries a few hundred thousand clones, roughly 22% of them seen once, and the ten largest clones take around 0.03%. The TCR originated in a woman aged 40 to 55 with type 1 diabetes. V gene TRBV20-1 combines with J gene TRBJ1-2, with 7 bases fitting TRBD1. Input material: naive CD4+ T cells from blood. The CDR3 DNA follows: TGCAGCGGGGGACAGATCTATGGCTACACCTTC. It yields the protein CSGGQIYGYTF.